This passage covers 21 T cell receptor beta chains from one sample sequenced in a study of STAT5B mutations in CD4+ large granular lymphocyte leukemia. This table comes from immunoSEQ multiplex PCR, and its TCRdb copy is limited to in-frame clones, with some not included. The sample lists 20,000 to 25,000 clones, around 80% seen once, with approximately 9% in the top ten. The sample was CD4+ T cells from blood buffy coats. These receptors all come from a human donor in good health.

The CDR3 loop is CASSRTAATNEKLFF. The CDR3 DNA reads as TGTGCCAGCAGCCGGACCGCCGCAACTAATGAAAAACTGTTTTTT. The chain recombines TRBV28 with TRBJ1-4, with D unclear. Germline assignment: CDR1 MDHEN and CDR2 SYDVKM. The V end lost 6 bases, the J end lost 0 bases, and 11 bases lay between the germline ends. The CDR3 consists of 15 residues.

The chain uses TRBV5-1 and TRBJ2-4, with 12 bases identical to TRBD1. V shed 4 bases, J shed 9 bases, and the junction held 11 bases outside the gene matches. The length of the CDR3 is 16 residues. Per germline, CDR1 SGHRS and CDR2 YFSETQ. CDR3 residues: CASSPGDRGQVGIQYF. CDR3 coding DNA: TGCGCCAGCAGCCCCGGGGACAGGGGGCAGGTAGGCATTCAGTACTTC.

This chain uses TRBV11-2 with TRBJ2-7, with TRBD1 matching 9 bases. In germline, CDR1 is SGHAT, CDR2 FQNNGV. The trim removed 3 bases at V and 5 bases at J, leaving 11 bases unmatched. This CDR3 is 16 amino acids long. This CDR3 reads CASSLTGGKNVHEQYF. The CDR3 DNA reads TGTGCCAGCAGCTTGACAGGGGGTAAGAATGTCCACGAGCAGTACTTC.

This clone came up once. The chain employs TRBV19 and TRBJ2-7; TRBD1 matches at 11 bases. The CDR3 consists of 15 residues. CDR1 and CDR2 from the germline V gene are LNHDA and SQIVND (reference sequence). V trimming: 5 bases; J trimming: 4 bases; junction bases outside the gene matches: 7. The CDR3 is CASSARTGGRYEQYF. As DNA, the CDR3 is TGTGCCAGTAGTGCCCGGACAGGGGGCAGGTACGAGCAGTACTTC.

There are a few counts of this clone. V and J are TRBV7-9 and TRBJ1-2; D not resolved. The germline CDR1 and CDR2 sequences are SEHNR and FQNEAQ (reference sequence). The CDR3 totals 14 residues. V was cut by 7 bases and J by 2 bases, with 14 bases left in between. The CDR3: CASNLGLPNYGYTF. The CDR3 DNA sequence: TGTGCCAGCAACCTAGGACTCCCAAACTATGGCTACACCTTC.

The gene calls are TRBV21-1 and TRBJ2-1; the D call of TRBD1 is as the table states it, not checked on the DNA. TRBV21-1 is classified as a pseudogene. The CDR3 length is 13 residues. The CDR3 bases are TGTGCCAGCAGCGTACTGGGGGCTAATGAGCAGTTCTTC. Its translation is CASSVLGANEQFF.

The rearrangement uses TRBV5-4 and TRBJ2-3; TRBD2 aligns across 11 bases. CDR1 is SGHNT and CDR2 is YYREEE in the germline V gene (reference sequence). The CDR3 runs to 16 residues. V lost 4 bases, J lost 3 bases, and 7 bases stayed unmatched. CDR3 sequence reads: CASSHPTSGKTDTQYF. CDR3 nucleotides: TGTGCCAGCAGCCACCCGACTAGCGGGAAGACAGATACGCAGTATTTT.

The chain recombines TRBV2 with TRBJ1-2; perhaps TRBD1 as D (6 bases). CDR3 size: 15 residues. The V and J ends lost 6 bases and 4 bases respectively, with 18 bases between them. The germline gives CDR1 SNHLY, CDR2 FYNNEI. CDR3 sequence reads: CASSHPDRAGYGYTF. The CDR3, as DNA: TGTGCCAGCAGCCACCCGGACAGAGCGGGCTATGGCTACACCTTC.

The chain recombines TRBV5-1 with TRBJ2-5; a possible D gene is TRBD1 (6 bases). The CDR3 is 16 residues long. In germline, CDR1 is SGHRS, CDR2 YFSETQ. With 0 bases removed from V and 3 bases from J, the gap between germline ends came to 15 bases. CDR3 DNA: TGCGCCAGCAGCTTGGGCCTCCGGGACACCGAAGAGACCCAGTACTTC. Protein: CASSLGLRDTEETQYF.

V gene TRBV27 combines with J gene TRBJ1-2, with a possible D match to TRBD1 (5 bases). From germline, CDR1 is MNHEY and CDR2 SMNVEV (reference sequence). Trimming removed 1 base from V and 7 bases from J, with 16 bases in between. The CDR3 contains 15 residues. CDR3 protein: CASSLWYLPQGGYTF. The CDR3 nucleotides read TGTGCCAGCAGTTTATGGTACCTGCCCCAGGGTGGCTACACCTTC.

This chain uses TRBV30 with TRBJ2-5, with TRBD2 matching over 9 bases. Losses at the gene ends were 4 bases for V and 4 bases for J; bases not matched to a gene: 4. The CDR3 consists of 13 residues. CDR1 GTSNPN and CDR2 SVGIG come from the germline V gene (reference sequence). In DNA form, the CDR3 reads TGTGCCTGGACTAGCGGGATCCTAGAGACCCAGTACTTC. Protein product: CAWTSGILETQYF. The full variable domain, with the rest looked up from reference TRBV30 and TRBJ2-5, is SQTIHQWPATLVQPVGSPLSLECTVEGTSNPNLYWYRQAAGRGLQLLFYSVGIGQISSEVPQNLSASRPQDRQFILSSKKLLLSDSGFYLCAWTSGILETQYFGPGTRLLVL.

This clone was counted once. The gene calls are TRBV19 and TRBJ2-3; 7 bases align to TRBD1. Germline V gives CDR1 LNHDA, CDR2 SQIVND (reference sequence). This CDR3 is 14 amino acids long. Trimming at V came to 8 bases and at J to 2 bases, leaving 7 bases not matched to a gene. This CDR3 reads CASRNRGYTDTQYF. CDR3 bases: TGTGCCAGTCGAAACAGGGGTTACACAGATACGCAGTATTTT.

The chain recombines TRBV18 with TRBJ2-2, with 10 bases matching TRBD1. This CDR3 has 16 amino acids. Trimming at V came to 5 bases and at J to 5 bases, leaving 8 bases not matched to a gene. CDR1 and CDR2 from the germline V gene are KGHSH and LQKENI. The CDR3 loop is CASSSSGTGATGELFF. The CDR3 DNA reads TGTGCCAGCTCATCCTCCGGGACAGGGGCGACCGGGGAGCTGTTTTTT.

The rearrangement uses TRBV5-4 and TRBJ1-3, with D perhaps TRBD1 (5 bases). The CDR3 loop spans 13 amino acids. V was clipped by 7 bases and J by 9 bases, with 17 bases between them. The germline V gene has CDR1 SGHNT and CDR2 YYREEE (reference sequence). CDR3 in amino acids: CASELGGGTTIYF. The CDR3 DNA reads TGTGCCAGCGAGCTTGGGGGGGGGACCACCATATATTTT.

The chain carries TRBV6-6 and TRBJ2-3; 9 bases fit TRBD2. Per germline, CDR1 MNHNY and CDR2 SVGAGI (reference sequence). The V segment lost 6 bases and the J segment 0 bases; nucleotides outside the gene matches: 4. There are 15 residues in the CDR3. The CDR3 DNA reads as TGTGCCAGCAGAGTGGCGGGGGGGAGCACAGATACGCAGTATTTT. It is translated as CASRVAGGSTDTQYF.

The rearrangement links TRBV5-1 to TRBJ2-5; D is unresolved. V gave up 5 bases and J gave up 0 bases, with 17 bases separating them. Per the germline V gene, CDR1 is SGHRS and CDR2 is YFSETQ. The CDR3 contains 16 residues. CDR3 nucleotides: TGCGCCAGCAGTTTCGGACCCGAGAGGTACCAAGAGACCCAGTACTTC. Translated, it gives CASSFGPERYQETQYF. Looking up the rest from reference TRBV5-1 and TRBJ2-5 gives the full variable domain: KAGVTQTPRYLIKTRGQQVTLSCSPISGHRSVSWYQQTPGQGLQFLFEYFSETQRNKGNFPGRFSGRQFSNSRSEMNVSTLELGDSALYLCASSFGPERYQETQYFGPGTRLLVL.

The chain couples TRBV7-3 to TRBJ2-3, with 8 nucleotides matching TRBD2. This CDR3 region has 15 residues. With 6 bases clipped from V and 2 bases from J, the junction kept 7 bases outside the gene matches. CDR1 is SGHTA and CDR2 is FQGTGA in the germline V gene. For the CDR3, the DNA is TGTGCCAGCAGTACAGCGGGGGTGGACACAGATACGCAGTATTTT. This encodes CASSTAGVDTDTQYF.

This clone was recorded only once. The V call is TRBV6-5, the J call TRBJ1-2, with D possibly matching TRBD1 (5 bases). The CDR3 runs to 14 residues. Germline CDR1 is MNHEY and CDR2 is SVGAGI. The germline V and J ends were trimmed by 1 base and 8 bases, with 14 bases remaining between them. The CDR3 sequence is CASSYLERGVGYTF. CDR3 coding DNA: TGTGCCAGCAGTTACTTGGAACGGGGCGTGGGCTACACCTTC.

The chain joins TRBV11-3 to TRBJ2-1, with 13 bases identical to TRBD2. This CDR3 has 17 amino acids. Per the germline V gene, CDR1 is SGHNT and CDR2 is YENEEA. V lost 1 base and J lost 9; bases outside the gene matches: 9. The CDR3 here is CASSLGLWTSGSGEQFF. The CDR3 nucleotides are TGTGCCAGCAGCTTAGGACTGTGGACTAGCGGGAGCGGTGAGCAGTTCTTC.

The rearrangement uses TRBV7-9 and TRBJ2-3; TRBD2 matches at 12 bases. The trim removed 8 bases at V and 6 bases at J, leaving 6 bases unmatched. Germline V gene lookup returns CDR1 SEHNR and CDR2 FQNEAQ (reference sequence). This CDR3 is 14 amino acids long. DNA for the CDR3: TGTGCCAGCCAGACTAGCGGGAGCTATGATACGCAGTATTTT. It encodes CASQTSGSYDTQYF.

This clone was counted between two and nine times. CDR3 sequence (DNA): TGTGCCAGCAGCTTAGCGGGAATACAGGAAAGTTCACCCCTCCACTTT. It encodes CASSLAGIQESSPLHF. The chain has TRBV7-6 and TRBJ1-6; a possible D gene is TRBD1 (5 bases). Trimming took 0 bases from V and 9 from J, leaving 15 bases between them. The CDR3 is 16 residues long. The V gene's germline CDR1 is SGHVS and CDR2 FNYEAQ.